One and the same sample provided the 29 T cell receptor beta chains below, sequenced in a study of T cells in Graves' hyperthyroidism and ophthalmopathy. Researchers took RNA transcripts and amplified the TCR beta CDR3 regions from them. HTBI primers were employed in a first-round RT-PCR of the TCR CDR3. TCRdb processed the multiplex PCR reads anew with MiXCR; each CDR3 protein has one entry. This table holds about 740,000 distinct CDR3 sequences, around 13% found once. The sample was blood. The origin of the receptors is a woman aged 18-29 years with Graves' hyperthyroidism.

The genes are TRBV7-3 and TRBJ2-5, with 9 bases that match TRBD2. With V trimmed by 2 bases and J by 7 bases, 2 bases remained unmatched. The CDR3 runs to 13 residues. The germline CDR1 and CDR2 sequences are SGHTA and FQGTGA. CDR3: CASSLGLARTQYF. The CDR3 region has the DNA TGTGCCAGCAGCTTAGGACTAGCGAGGACCCAGTACTTC.

The J gene is TRBJ2-7, the V gene TRBV19; D may be TRBD1 (5 bases). The CDR3 sequence is 14 residues long. The V end lost 1 base, the J end lost 1 base, and 8 bases lay between the germline ends. Germline loops: CDR1 LNHDA, CDR2 SQIVND (reference sequence). The CDR3 sequence: CASSIGRVSYEQYF. The DNA for the CDR3 is TGTGCCAGTAGTATAGGCAGGGTATCCTACGAGCAGTACTTC.

This clonotype came up many times. This sequence joins TRBV20-1 and TRBJ2-7; 14 bases are shared with TRBD2. The J segment lost 2 bases and the V segment lost 5 bases, leaving 5 bases of the junction unmatched. CDR3 size: 15 residues. CDR1 and CDR2 from the germline V gene are DFQATT and SNEGSKA (reference sequence). CDR3 coding DNA: TGCAGTGCTGGAGGACTAGCGGGAGGTCCCTACGAGCAGTACTTC. Translation gives CSAGGLAGGPYEQYF.

The rearrangement links TRBV25-1 to TRBJ1-2; D not certain. V was clipped by 3 bases and J by 8 bases, with 19 bases between them. The CDR3 runs 15 residues. The germline V gene has CDR1 MGHDK and CDR2 SYGVNS. CDR3 amino acids: CASSDSGTARSGYTF. Written as DNA, the CDR3 is TGTGCCAGCAGTGACTCGGGAACAGCCCGGAGCGGCTACACCTTC.

This clonotype showed up many times. This rearrangement joins TRBV5-4 to TRBJ2-1; 16 bases line up with TRBD2. The CDR3 loop spans 19 amino acids. V lost 3 bases, J lost 10 bases, and 16 bases stayed unmatched. Germline V CDR1 and CDR2: SGHNT, YYREEE (reference sequence). CDR3 sequence: CASSSDYRGTSGRVNEQFF. The CDR3 DNA sequence: TGTGCCAGCAGCTCGGATTATAGGGGGACTAGCGGGAGGGTTAACGAGCAGTTCTTC.

This clonotype showed up many times. This chain uses TRBV20-1 with TRBJ2-7; weak D call: TRBD1 (6 bases). Germline assignment: CDR1 DFQATT and CDR2 SNEGSKA (reference sequence). V was trimmed by 3 bases and J by 2 bases, leaving 11 bases between them. The CDR3 extends over 13 amino acids. The CDR3 DNA sequence: TGCAGTGCTAGGGACAGCGCACCCTACGAGCAGTACTTC. Encoded protein: CSARDSAPYEQYF.

The chain is built from TRBV15 and TRBJ2-6; 7 nucleotides agree with TRBD2. The CDR3 has 16 residues. Germline values: CDR1 LNHNV, CDR2 YYDKDF (reference sequence). The J segment lost 2 bases and the V segment lost 3 bases, leaving 4 bases of the junction unmatched. As DNA, the CDR3 is TGTGCCACCAGCAGGGGGGGGAATACTGGGGCCAACGTCCTGACTTTC. Its translation is CATSRGGNTGANVLTF.

In its sample, this clonotype was seen many times. The rearrangement joins TRBV7-2 to TRBJ1-1; TRBD1 is a possible D gene (6 bases). CDR1 and CDR2 from the germline V gene are SGHTA and FQGNSA. This CDR3 region has 14 residues. V shed 1 base and J shed 4 bases, with 10 bases lying between them. CDR3 sequence: CASSLGGAGTEAFF. The CDR3 bases are TGTGCCAGCAGCTTAGGGGGGGCCGGCACTGAAGCTTTCTTT.

This clonotype showed up many times. The gene calls are TRBV7-9 and TRBJ2-7; TRBD1 matches 7 bases. The CDR3 spans 13 residues. Germline V gene lookup returns CDR1 SEHNR and CDR2 FQNEAQ (reference sequence). V lost 5 bases and J lost 3; bases outside the gene matches: 4. The CDR3 DNA reads TGTGCCAGCAGCACAGACAGGGTCTACGAGCAGTACTTC. Translated: CASSTDRVYEQYF.

This clonotype was detected only a few times. This chain joins TRBV20-1 and TRBJ2-1; TRBD2 agrees at 10 bases. V gave up 5 bases and J gave up 6 bases; unmatched junction bases: 7. CDR3 length: 14 amino acids. Per germline, CDR1 DFQATT and CDR2 SNEGSKA (reference sequence). DNA for the CDR3: TGCAGTGCTTCTAGCGGGAGAACTCCCAATGAGCAGTTCTTC. Protein product: CSASSGRTPNEQFF.

Many counts were recorded for this clonotype. The chain combines TRBV5-5 with TRBJ2-3; D is unresolved. Germline values: CDR1 SGHKS, CDR2 YYEKEE (reference sequence). V lost 4 bases and J 6 bases, leaving 12 bases between the germline ends. The CDR3 is 13 amino acids. CDR3: CASSTTSPDTQYF. CDR3 nucleotide sequence: TGTGCCAGCAGCACCACCTCTCCCGATACGCAGTATTTT.

This clonotype was counted many times. V usage is TRBV27 and J usage is TRBJ2-7, with 7 bases aligning to TRBD1. The germline V gene has CDR1 MNHEY and CDR2 SMNVEV (reference sequence). The CDR3 runs to 14 residues. V trimming: 6 bases; J trimming: 2 bases; junction bases outside the gene matches: 7. CDR3 protein: CASSLGDRPYEQYF. CDR3 sequence (DNA): TGTGCCAGCAGCCTTGGGGACAGACCCTACGAGCAGTACTTC.

The sample holds a few counts of this clonotype. This rearrangement joins TRBV4-1 to TRBJ1-5; D uncertain. CDR3 length: 15 residues. The V gene lost 0 bases and the J gene lost 6 bases, with 12 bases spanning the gap. Germline V CDR1 and CDR2: MGHRA, YSYEKL. CDR3 protein: CASSQESPRRQPQHF. Here the CDR3 DNA reads TGCGCCAGCAGCCAAGAAAGCCCCCGCCGTCAGCCCCAGCATTTT.

At least ten counts were recorded for this clonotype. The V and J genes are TRBV20-1 and TRBJ2-7, with D tentatively TRBD2 (5 bases). The germline V gene has CDR1 DFQATT and CDR2 SNEGSKA (reference sequence). Between the trimmed V and J ends, which lost 2 bases and 0 bases, there was a span of 11 bases. This CDR3 is 14 amino acids long. The CDR3 protein is CSARPEENSYEQYF. The DNA of the CDR3 is TGCAGTGCTAGACCGGAGGAAAACTCCTACGAGCAGTACTTC.

This clonotype has a handful of counts. J is TRBJ2-7 and V is TRBV6-2 or TRBV6-3, with a weak D call TRBD2 (5 bases). V was pared by 2 bases and J by 6 bases, with 11 bases between. The CDR3 runs to 13 residues. Germline loops: CDR1 MNHEY, CDR2 SVGEGT. CDR3 DNA sequence: TGTGCCAGCAGTTACGAGGACTGGGTCGAGCAGTACTTC. Translated: CASSYEDWVEQYF.

The chain uses TRBV19 and TRBJ1-6; 10 bases align to TRBD1. CDR1 is LNHDA, CDR2 SQIVND, per germline (reference sequence). V was pared by 5 bases and J by 8 bases, with 18 bases of the junction left unmatched. The CDR3 has 19 amino acids. The CDR3 bases are TGTGCCAGTAGTTCAATACCGGGACAGGGGCCTACTTGGGATTCACCCCTCCACTTT. It encodes CASSSIPGQGPTWDSPLHF.

This clonotype was counted only a few times. The chain uses TRBV27 and TRBJ1-5; 11 nucleotides agree with TRBD1. The trim removed 3 bases at V and 1 base at J, leaving 5 bases unmatched. Germline CDR1 is MNHEY and CDR2 is SMNVEV (reference sequence). The CDR3 is 17 residues long. The DNA of the CDR3 is TGTGCCAGCAGTTTCTTGGGACAGGGGGAGAGCAATCAGCCCCAGCATTTT. Residues: CASSFLGQGESNQPQHF.

This clonotype has more than one count but fewer than ten. The rearrangement uses TRBV7-9 and TRBJ2-3; 7 bases are shared with TRBD1. Germline V gives CDR1 SEHNR, CDR2 FQNEAQ (reference sequence). CDR3 length equals 17 residues. After removal of 8 bases from V and 2 bases from J, the junction contained 16 bases not matched to a gene. The CDR3: CASRASGTDRITDTQYF. For the CDR3, the DNA is TGTGCCAGCCGCGCCTCCGGGACAGACAGAATCACAGATACGCAGTATTTT.

This clonotype was counted many times. The V gene is TRBV28, the J gene TRBJ2-1, with TRBD1 matching 8 bases. The length of the CDR3 is 15 residues. In germline, CDR1 is MDHEN, CDR2 SYDVKM. V dropped 5 bases and J dropped 3; count of bases not matched to a gene: 6. CDR3 nucleotides: TGTGCCAGCAGTCCCTCAGGGGGCTACTACAATGAGCAGTTCTTC. Protein sequence: CASSPSGGYYNEQFF.

This clonotype showed up just once. The chain uses TRBV28 and TRBJ2-3; D is unresolved. Germline V gene data show CDR1 as MDHEN and CDR2 as SYDVKM. This CDR3 is built from 13 residues. V lost 6 bases to trimming and J lost 7 bases, with 14 bases between them. The CDR3 is CASRPRSSNTQYF. The CDR3 DNA sequence: TGTGCCAGCAGACCAAGGAGCTCTAATACGCAGTATTTT.

This clonotype was detected many times. The chain combines TRBV10-2 with TRBJ2-7, with a weak D call TRBD1 (7 bases). Germline CDR1 reads WSHSY; CDR2 reads SAAADI. Trimming pared 0 bases from V and 3 bases from J, leaving 12 bases between. This CDR3 is built from 15 residues. The CDR3 region is CASSESTGRLYEQYF. As DNA, the CDR3 is TGCGCCAGCAGTGAGTCGACAGGGAGGCTCTACGAGCAGTACTTC.

In regard to this clonotype: An end of the junction does not agree with germline; a read error may underlie this. The J gene is TRBJ2-1, the V gene TRBV7-2; D gene ambiguous. Germline CDR1 SGHTA, CDR2 FQGNSA. This CDR3 spans 15 amino acids. CDR3 DNA sequence: TGTGCCAGCAGCTTAGGGTCGCCAGCCTACAATGAGCAGCTCTTC. Its protein product is CASSLGSPAYNEQLF.

For this clonotype: A clone one base away is much larger, so this may be a read error. The chain employs TRBV6-2 or TRBV6-3 and TRBJ2-7; D possibly corresponds to TRBD2 (6 bases). The CDR3 length is 16 residues. V was pared by 3 bases and J by 4 bases, with 19 bases between. CDR1 and CDR2 (germline): MNHEY, SVGEGT. The CDR3 region is CASSYWGVREQYEQYF. CDR3 coding DNA: TGTGCCAGCAGTTATTGGGGGGTCAGAGAGCAGTACGAGCAGTACTTC.

The table lists this clonotype with many counts. The V gene is TRBV27, the J gene TRBJ2-3; D is possibly TRBD2 (6 bases). V lost 6 bases and J 6 bases, leaving 13 bases between the germline ends. CDR3 length equals 13 residues. CDR1 and CDR2 from the germline V gene are MNHEY and SMNVEV (reference sequence). The CDR3 protein is CASSLGGLDTQYF. The CDR3, as DNA: TGTGCCAGCAGCCTCGGGGGACTCGATACGCAGTATTTT.

This clonotype was seen more than once but under ten times. The chain recombines TRBV5-1 with TRBJ2-5; a possible D gene is TRBD2 (5 bases). Trimming removed 4 bases from V and 5 bases from J, with 18 bases in between. The germline gives CDR1 SGHRS, CDR2 YFSETQ. This CDR3 region has 15 residues. The CDR3 DNA reads TGCGCCAGCAGCATCAACCCCCCGCCGGGGGAGACCCAGTACTTC. Residues: CASSINPPPGETQYF.

This clonotype occurred a few times. The gene calls are TRBV28 and TRBJ2-4, with 10 bases fitting TRBD1. From germline, CDR1 is MDHEN and CDR2 SYDVKM. V dropped 6 bases and J dropped 8; count of bases not matched to a gene: 16. The length of the CDR3 is 17 residues. CDR3 coding DNA: TGTGCCAGCAGCATTATGGGCCTGGGACAGGGGAGGTACATTCAGTACTTC. Its protein is CASSIMGLGQGRYIQYF.

The genes are TRBV6-5 and TRBJ2-1; TRBD1 is a possible D gene (6 bases). This CDR3 contains 12 residues. Germline lookup yields CDR1 MNHEY and CDR2 SVGAGI. Trimming cost V 6 bases and J 13 bases, with 16 bases left between them. The CDR3 nucleotides are TGTGCCAGCAGCTTACAGGGATCGAGACAGTTCTTC. This gives the protein CASSLQGSRQFF.

This clonotype was seen once. The chain carries TRBV20-1 and TRBJ2-7, with 13 positions matching TRBD2. V trimming: 3 bases; J trimming: 6 bases; junction bases outside the gene matches: 14. Germline lookup yields CDR1 DFQATT and CDR2 SNEGSKA (reference sequence). The CDR3 runs 17 residues. The CDR3 is CSARWPLAGGDWGEQYF. CDR3 nucleotide sequence: TGCAGTGCTAGGTGGCCACTAGCGGGAGGGGATTGGGGCGAGCAGTACTTC.

The chain has TRBV20-1 and TRBJ2-6, with 11 bases lining up with TRBD1. This CDR3 is built from 16 residues. Germline V gene sequence: CDR1 DFQATT, CDR2 SNEGSKA (reference sequence). Germline trimming cut 5 bases from V and 3 bases from J; bases unmatched to any gene: 6. The CDR3 sequence is CSAGGQGAFGANVLTF. The CDR3 DNA reads TGCAGTGCTGGCGGACAGGGGGCTTTTGGGGCCAACGTCCTGACTTTC.